This T cell receptor beta chain was retrieved from a study of shared clonotypes between healthy human individuals. This clone was detected a few times. This CDR3 contains 14 residues. V was clipped by 7 bases and J by 2 bases; unmatched bases: 7. Looked up from germline, CDR1 is SEHNR and CDR2 is FQNEAQ (reference sequence). The assay was immunoSEQ multiplex PCR, and TCRdb's table has in-frame clones only and misses some. The sample has 850,000 to 1,200,000 clones; 60% to 80% are singletons. This TCR derives from a man between 18 and 35 years old in good health. The chain joins TRBV7-9 to TRBJ1-2, with TRBD1 matching 7 bases. The sequencing input was memory CD4+ T cells sorted from blood. Subset noted: CD45RA-negative fraction. The CDR3 sequence is CASTRGSLNYGYTF. As DNA, the CDR3 is TGTGCCAGCACCAGGGGGAGCCTAAACTATGGCTACACCTTC.